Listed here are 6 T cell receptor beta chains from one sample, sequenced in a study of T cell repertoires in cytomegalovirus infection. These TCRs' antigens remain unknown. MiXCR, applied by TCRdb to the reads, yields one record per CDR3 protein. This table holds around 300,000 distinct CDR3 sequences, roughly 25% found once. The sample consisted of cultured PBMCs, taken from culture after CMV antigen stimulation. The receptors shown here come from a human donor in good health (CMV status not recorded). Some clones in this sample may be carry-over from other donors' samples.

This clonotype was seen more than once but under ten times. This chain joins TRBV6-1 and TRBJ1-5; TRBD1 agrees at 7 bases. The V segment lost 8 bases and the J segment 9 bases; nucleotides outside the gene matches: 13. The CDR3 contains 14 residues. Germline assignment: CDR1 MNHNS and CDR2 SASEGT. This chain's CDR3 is CASGDSRSEGPQHF. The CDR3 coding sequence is TGTGCCAGCGGGGACAGTCGCTCCGAGGGGCCCCAGCATTTT.

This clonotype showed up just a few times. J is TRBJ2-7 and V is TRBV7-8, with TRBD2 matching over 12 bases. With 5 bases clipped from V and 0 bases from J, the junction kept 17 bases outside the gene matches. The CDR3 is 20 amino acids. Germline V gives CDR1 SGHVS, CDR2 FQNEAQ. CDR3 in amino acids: CASSQTPGLAGAQSSYEQYV. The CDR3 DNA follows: TGTGCCAGCAGCCAAACTCCGGGACTAGCGGGCGCTCAGAGCTCCTACGAGCAGTACGTC.

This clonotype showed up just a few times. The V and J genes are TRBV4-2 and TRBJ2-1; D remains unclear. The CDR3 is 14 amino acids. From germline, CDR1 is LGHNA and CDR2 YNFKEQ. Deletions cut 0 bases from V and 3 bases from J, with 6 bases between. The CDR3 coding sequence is TGTGCCAGCAGCCAAGACCCGGACTACAATGAGCAGTTCTTC. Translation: CASSQDPDYNEQFF.

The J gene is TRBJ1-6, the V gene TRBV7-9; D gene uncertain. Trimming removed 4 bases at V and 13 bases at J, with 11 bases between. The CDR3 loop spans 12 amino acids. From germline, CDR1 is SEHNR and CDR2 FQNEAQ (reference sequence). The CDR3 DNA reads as TGTGCCAGCAGCTCCCATTCGACGCCCCTCCACTTT. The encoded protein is CASSSHSTPLHF.

As DNA, the CDR3 is TGTGCCAGCAGCCAAGGACCTGCGGGGGCGCAGACTGAAGCTTTCTTT. Translation gives CASSQGPAGAQTEAFF. V usage is TRBV14 and J usage is TRBJ1-1; D is possibly TRBD1 (6 bases). Per germline, CDR1 SGHDN and CDR2 FVKESK. Trimming left V 1 base short and J 5 bases short, with 17 bases between. The CDR3 runs 16 residues.

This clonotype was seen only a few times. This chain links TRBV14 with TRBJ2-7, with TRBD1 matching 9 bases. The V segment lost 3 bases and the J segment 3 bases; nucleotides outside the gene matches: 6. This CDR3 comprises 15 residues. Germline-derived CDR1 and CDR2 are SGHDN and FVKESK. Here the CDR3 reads CASSHSPGQGYEQYF. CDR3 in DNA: TGTGCCAGCAGCCACTCTCCGGGACAGGGCTACGAGCAGTACTTC.